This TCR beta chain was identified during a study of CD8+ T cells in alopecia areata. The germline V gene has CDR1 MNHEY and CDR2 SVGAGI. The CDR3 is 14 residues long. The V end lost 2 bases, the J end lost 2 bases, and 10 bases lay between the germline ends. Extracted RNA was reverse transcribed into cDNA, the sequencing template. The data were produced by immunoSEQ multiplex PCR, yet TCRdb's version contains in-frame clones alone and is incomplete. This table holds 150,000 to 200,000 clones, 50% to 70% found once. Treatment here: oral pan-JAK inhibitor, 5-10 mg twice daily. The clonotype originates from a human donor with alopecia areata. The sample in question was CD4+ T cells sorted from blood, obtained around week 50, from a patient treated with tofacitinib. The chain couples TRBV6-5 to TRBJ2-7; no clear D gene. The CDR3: CASSYDTHTYEQYF. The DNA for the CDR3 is TGTGCCAGCAGTTACGACACGCATACCTACGAGCAGTACTTC.